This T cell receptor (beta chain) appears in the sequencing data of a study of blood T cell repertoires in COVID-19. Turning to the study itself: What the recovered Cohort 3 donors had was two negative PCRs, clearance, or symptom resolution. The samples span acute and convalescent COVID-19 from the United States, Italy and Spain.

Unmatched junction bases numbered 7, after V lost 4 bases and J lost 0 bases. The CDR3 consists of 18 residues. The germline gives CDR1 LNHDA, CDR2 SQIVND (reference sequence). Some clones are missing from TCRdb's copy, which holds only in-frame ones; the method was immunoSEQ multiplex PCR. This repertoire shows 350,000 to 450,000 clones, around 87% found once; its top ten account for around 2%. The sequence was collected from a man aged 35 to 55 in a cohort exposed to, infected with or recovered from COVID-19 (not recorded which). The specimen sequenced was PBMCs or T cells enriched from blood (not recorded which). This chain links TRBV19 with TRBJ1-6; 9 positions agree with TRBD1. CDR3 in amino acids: CASSTSGTGSSYNSPLHF. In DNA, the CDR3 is TGTGCCAGTAGTACCTCTGGGACAGGGAGCTCCTATAATTCACCCCTCCACTTT.